These T cell receptor beta chains were read from a single sample in a study of T cell responses to AZD1222 COVID-19 vaccine. Some clones are missing from TCRdb's copy, which holds only in-frame ones; the method was immunoSEQ multiplex PCR. Here the sample spans around 180,000 clones, around nine tenths being singletons. This material consisted of peripheral blood, taken 28 days after the second AZD1222 dose. The source is an adult who received the AZD1222 COVID-19 vaccine. Both conserved end residues are part of each CDR3. The D gene is left open where the match is weak. Clone size appears in some rows only: once, few, many, or a class for an expanded clone.

j_call v_call d_call clone_size cdr3_nt cdr3_aa
TRBJ1-6 TRBV2 - - TGTGCCAGCAGTGAAGACCGCACTTCACCCCTCCACTTT CASSEDRTSPLHF
TRBJ1-1 TRBV28 - - TGTGCCAGCAGCAGGGACCTGGCGGCTTTCTTT CASSRDLAAFF
TRBJ1-2 TRBV9 - once TGTGCCAGCAGCCCCCGAGGCCTTTATGGCTACACCTTC CASSPRGLYGYTF
TRBJ2-7 TRBV5-1 TRBD1 - TGCGCCAGCAGCTTAAGCCCCGGGACAGGGGCCTACGAGCAGTACTTC CASSLSPGTGAYEQYF
TRBJ2-7 TRBV3-1/TRBV3-2 - - TGTGCCAGCAGCCAATCCGTCACCTACGAGCAGTACTTC CASSQSVTYEQYF
TRBJ1-1 TRBV7-3 - - TGTGCCAGCAGCTTAAAGGAACAGGGAATCATGAACACTGAAGCTTTCTTT CASSLKEQGIMNTEAFF
TRBJ2-3 TRBV5-4 - - TGTGCCAGCAGCCCTGACCGGGCAGATACGCAGTATTTT CASSPDRADTQYF
TRBJ1-4 TRBV3-1/TRBV3-2 TRBD1 - TGTGCCAGCAGCCAAGCAGGGACAGTGAGCGAAAAACTGTTTTTT CASSQAGTVSEKLFF
TRBJ2-1 TRBV5-1 - once TGCGCCAGCAGCTCGGACGGAAGGGATGAGCAGTTCTTC CASSSDGRDEQFF
TRBJ2-7 TRBV6-5 - - TGTGCCAGCAGCACTATTAGCGAGCAGTACTTC CASSTISEQYF
TRBJ1-2 TRBV4-1 TRBD1 - TGCGCCAGCAGCCCCATTGGGACAGGGGTTCGTGGCTACACCTTC CASSPIGTGVRGYTF
TRBJ2-7 TRBV6-1 TRBD2 - TGTGCCAGCAGTGAATGGGGTAGCGGGAGAATAAACGAGCAGTACTTC CASSEWGSGRINEQYF
TRBJ1-2 TRBV3-1/TRBV3-2 TRBD1 once TGTGCCAGCAGCCAATTGGGGAGGACCGAGACAGGGTGGAGGGCTAACTATGGCTACACCTTC CASSQLGRTETGWRANYGYTF
TRBJ1-2 TRBV7-9 TRBD1 - TGTGCCAGCAGCCCCCGGACAGGCGGCGGCTACACCTTC CASSPRTGGGYTF